The clone carrying this T cell receptor beta chain has only a few counts. No antigen is known for it. Using immunoSEQ multiplex PCR, the repertoire was profiled, and TCRdb retains in-frame clones only, with some absent. The sample records under 45,000 clones, 76% being singletons. These data come from a study of PD-1 blockade in classical Hodgkin lymphoma. The overall study: Intravenous infusions of nivolumab 3 mg/kg reached patients every 2 weeks.

Looked up from germline, CDR1 is KGHSH and CDR2 is LQKENI. This CDR3 has 13 amino acids. With 3 bases removed from V and 11 bases from J, the gap between germline ends came to 14 bases. Study-wide findings and caveats: CD4+ TCR diversity, unlike CD8+, climbed significantly by C4D1. Those starting nivolumab under 1 year post-ASCT were excluded.

Every patient was affected by relapse after autologous stem cell transplantation, while exposure to brentuximab vedotin was not uniform. The starting material was peripheral blood mononuclear cells (PBMCs), obtained at baseline. This TCR came from a human donor with classical Hodgkin lymphoma. This rearrangement joins TRBV18 to TRBJ1-5; D call uncertain. The CDR3, as DNA: TGTGCCAGCTCACCGAGCCCCCAATGGACCCAGCATTTT. Translation: CASSPSPQWTQHF. Full variable domain (rest looked up from reference TRBV18 and TRBJ1-5): NAGVMQNPRHLVRRRGQEARLRCSPMKGHSHVYWYRQLPEEGLKFMVYLQKENIIDESGMPKERFSAEFPKEGPSILRIQQVVRGDSAAYFCASSPSPQWTQHFGDGTRLSIL.